This T cell receptor beta chain was observed in a study of blood T cell repertoires in COVID-19. Study details: From T cells, B-cell-depleted T cells, or PBMCs came the material, which was cDNA or gDNA.

CDR1 is LNHNV and CDR2 is YYDKDF in the germline V gene (reference sequence). The CDR3 contains 14 residues. Trimming removed 5 bases at V and 3 bases at J, with 10 bases between. Authors' analysis steps: Using reference gene primer amplification, nucleated cell counts were estimated. Profiling relied on immunoSEQ multiplex PCR, and the TCRdb table lists in-frame clones only, not all of them. Clone size and the V and J calls come from that table; the DNA yielded D and trimming. The table has roughly 110,000 clones, approximately 88% seen once. This chain connects TRBV15 to TRBJ1-4; D call uncertain. The specimen was peripheral blood. This TCR came from a human donor in a cohort sampled during active COVID-19. CDR3 sequence: CATSLEYSNEKLFF. CDR3 coding DNA: TGTGCCACCAGCCTAGAATACTCTAATGAAAAACTGTTTTTT. Filled out from reference TRBV15 and TRBJ1-4, the complete variable domain reads DAMVIQNPRYQVTQFGKPVTLSCSQTLNHNVMYWYQQKSSQAPKLLFHYYDKDFNNEADTPDNFQSRRPNTSFCFLDIRSPGLGDTAMYLCATSLEYSNEKLFFGSGTQLSVL.